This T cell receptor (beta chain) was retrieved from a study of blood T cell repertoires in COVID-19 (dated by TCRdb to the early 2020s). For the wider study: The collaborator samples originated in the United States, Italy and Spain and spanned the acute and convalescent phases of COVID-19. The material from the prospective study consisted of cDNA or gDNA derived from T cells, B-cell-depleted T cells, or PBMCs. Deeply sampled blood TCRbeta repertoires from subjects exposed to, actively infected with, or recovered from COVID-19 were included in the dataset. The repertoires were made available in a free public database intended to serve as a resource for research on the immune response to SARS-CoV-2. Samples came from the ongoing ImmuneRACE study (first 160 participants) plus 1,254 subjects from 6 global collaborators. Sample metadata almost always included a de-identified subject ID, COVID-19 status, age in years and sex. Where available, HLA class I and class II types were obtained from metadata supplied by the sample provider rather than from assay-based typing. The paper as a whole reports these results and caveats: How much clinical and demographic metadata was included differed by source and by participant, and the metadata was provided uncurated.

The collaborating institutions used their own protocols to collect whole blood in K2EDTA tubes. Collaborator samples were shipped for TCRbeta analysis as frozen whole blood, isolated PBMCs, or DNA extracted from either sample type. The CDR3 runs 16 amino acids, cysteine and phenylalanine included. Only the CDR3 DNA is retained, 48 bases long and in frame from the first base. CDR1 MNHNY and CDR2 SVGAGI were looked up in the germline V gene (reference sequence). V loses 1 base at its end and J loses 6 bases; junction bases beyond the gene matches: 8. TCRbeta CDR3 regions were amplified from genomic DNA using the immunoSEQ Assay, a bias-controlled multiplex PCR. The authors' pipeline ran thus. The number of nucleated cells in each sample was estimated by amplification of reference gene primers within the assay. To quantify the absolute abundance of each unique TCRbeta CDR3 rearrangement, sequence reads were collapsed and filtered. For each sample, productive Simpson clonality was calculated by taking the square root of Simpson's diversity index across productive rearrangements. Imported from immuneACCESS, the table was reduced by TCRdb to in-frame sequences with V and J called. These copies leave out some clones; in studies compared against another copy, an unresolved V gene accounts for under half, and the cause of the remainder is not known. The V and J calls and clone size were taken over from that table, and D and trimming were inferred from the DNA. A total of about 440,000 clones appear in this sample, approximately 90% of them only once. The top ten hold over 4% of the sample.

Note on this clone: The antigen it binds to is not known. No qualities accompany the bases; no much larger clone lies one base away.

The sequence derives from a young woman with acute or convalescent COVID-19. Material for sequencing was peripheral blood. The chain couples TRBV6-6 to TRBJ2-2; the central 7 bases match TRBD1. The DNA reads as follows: TGTGCCAGCAGTTACTTTGGCAGGGGGACGGCCGGGGAGCTGTTTTTT. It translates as CASSYFGRGTAGELFF.